Below, 21 T cell receptor beta chains from the same sample are listed, as sequenced in a study of blood T cell repertoires in COVID-19. Some clones are missing from TCRdb's copy, which holds only in-frame ones; the method was immunoSEQ multiplex PCR. Of some 260,000 clones listed, 82% are singletons. The specimen was peripheral blood. These receptors all stem from an elderly woman with active or convalescent COVID-19.

V is TRBV5-1 and J is TRBJ2-3; 9 bases align to TRBD2. V gave up 8 bases and J gave up 2 bases; unmatched junction bases: 6. The CDR3 has 14 residues. From germline, CDR1 is SGHRS and CDR2 YFSETQ. The CDR3 reads CASSPSGTTDTQYF. CDR3 DNA: TGCGCCAGTTCCCCTAGCGGGACCACAGATACGCAGTATTTT.

The chain carries TRBV19 and TRBJ2-7, with 11 positions matching TRBD2. The V and J ends lost 8 bases and 4 bases, in that order; junction bases with no gene match: 7. The CDR3 spans 14 residues. The germline gives CDR1 LNHDA, CDR2 SQIVND (reference sequence). The CDR3 sequence is CASRTSGGSYEQYF. The DNA for the CDR3 is TGTGCCAGTCGCACTAGCGGGGGATCTTACGAGCAGTACTTC.

The V call is TRBV13, the J call TRBJ2-7; possibly TRBD1 for D (5 bases). Germline values: CDR1 PRHDT, CDR2 FYEKMQ (reference sequence). V shed 5 bases and J shed 4 bases, with 18 bases lying between them. The CDR3 loop spans 15 amino acids. The CDR3 DNA sequence: TGTGCCAGCAGCCGCGCGCCCCCAAACAGGTACGAGCAGTACTTC. Its protein product is CASSRAPPNRYEQYF.

The chain couples TRBV5-8 to TRBJ2-7, with 8 bases matching TRBD2. V dropped 2 bases and J dropped 3; count of bases not matched to a gene: 13. CDR3 length equals 17 residues. Germline lookup yields CDR1 SGHTS and CDR2 YDEGEE. This chain's CDR3 is CASSFGLGKAGGYEQYF. The CDR3 DNA is TGTGCCAGCAGCTTCGGGCTTGGGAAGGCGGGAGGCTACGAGCAGTACTTC.

In this sample, this clone turned up once. The chain links TRBV10-1 to TRBJ2-7, with TRBD2 as a possible D gene (7 bases). Per germline, CDR1 WNHNN and CDR2 SYGVQD (reference sequence). V shed 8 bases and J shed 0 bases, with 29 bases lying between them. The CDR3 is made up of 19 amino acids. The DNA for the CDR3 is TGCGCCAGCGAGGGTAAGTACAGGGAGGGCCTGTACAGCTCCTACGAGCAGTACTTC. Protein product: CASEGKYREGLYSSYEQYF.

The J gene is TRBJ2-4, the V gene TRBV7-9; tentative D call: TRBD2 (5 bases). V lost 1 base to trimming and J lost 9 bases, with 16 bases between them. Germline CDR1 and CDR2: SEHNR and FQNEAQ (reference sequence). The CDR3 sequence is 15 residues long. Here the CDR3 reads CASSLVRSAVSIQYF. CDR3 in DNA: TGTGCCAGCAGCTTAGTGAGGTCAGCGGTCTCCATTCAGTACTTC.

The rearrangement links TRBV10-2 to TRBJ1-1; D might be TRBD1 (6 bases). From germline, CDR1 is WSHSY and CDR2 SAAADI. The CDR3 sequence is 13 residues long. Trimming cost V 8 bases and J 1 base, with 11 bases left between them. CDR3 protein: CASDRQRNTEAFF. The CDR3 DNA is TGCGCCAGCGACAGGCAAAGGAACACTGAAGCTTTCTTT.

This clone was found once. This rearrangement joins TRBV5-1 to TRBJ1-2; perhaps TRBD1 as D (5 bases). The CDR3 runs 12 residues. V was cut by 0 bases and J by 8 bases, with 8 bases left in between. CDR1 SGHRS and CDR2 YFSETQ come from the germline V gene. The DNA for the CDR3 is TGCGCCAGCAGCTTGGACCAGGGAGGCTACACCTTC. This translates into CASSLDQGGYTF.

This chain uses TRBV28 with TRBJ1-2; TRBD1 matches at 9 bases. The ends lost 5 bases at V and 4 bases at J; junction bases unmatched: 5. The CDR3 has 14 amino acids. The germline V gene has CDR1 MDHEN and CDR2 SYDVKM. CDR3 amino acids: CASSQSTGGYGYTF. CDR3 DNA sequence: TGTGCCAGCAGTCAATCGACAGGGGGCTATGGCTACACCTTC.

This clone was counted a few times. The rearrangement links TRBV28 to TRBJ1-2; D is uncertain. Trimming cost V 5 bases and J 4 bases, with 5 bases left between them. There are 11 residues in the CDR3. The germline V gene encodes CDR1 MDHEN and CDR2 SYDVKM. CDR3 sequence: CASSGRYGYTF. The DNA for the CDR3 is TGTGCCAGCAGTGGCCGCTATGGCTACACCTTC.

This chain links TRBV4-1 with TRBJ1-6; D possibly corresponds to TRBD1 (5 bases). Germline V gene sequence: CDR1 MGHRA, CDR2 YSYEKL. V was trimmed by 1 base and J by 7 bases, leaving 8 bases between them. The CDR3 runs to 14 residues. The CDR3 DNA reads TGCGCCAGCAGCCAAGCAGGGTACAATTCACCCCTCCACTTT. Its translation: CASSQAGYNSPLHF.

This chain links TRBV28 with TRBJ1-1; D is uncertain. Germline V lookup: CDR1 MDHEN, CDR2 SYDVKM. CDR3 length: 14 amino acids. Trimming removed 5 bases from V and 11 bases from J, with 21 bases in between. As DNA, the CDR3 is TGTGCCAGCAGTCTGACATCCTTTAAATTGTCGGCTTTCTTT. This translates into CASSLTSFKLSAFF.

The V call is TRBV5-1, the J call TRBJ2-1; D is unresolved. This CDR3 region has 14 residues. Germline CDR1 reads SGHRS; CDR2 reads YFSETQ. V gave up 0 bases and J gave up 10 bases, with 14 bases separating them. The CDR3 sequence: CASSLGMGPGEQFF. CDR3 sequence (DNA): TGCGCCAGCAGCTTGGGGATGGGCCCTGGGGAGCAGTTCTTC.

The chain joins TRBV11-2 to TRBJ2-1; perhaps TRBD2 as D (5 bases). Deletions cut 0 bases from V and 3 bases from J, with 9 bases between. The V gene's germline CDR1 is SGHAT and CDR2 FQNNGV. The CDR3 runs to 15 residues. The DNA of the CDR3 is TGTGCCAGCAGCTTAGATCGAGGGAGCTACAATGAGCAGTTCTTC. Residues: CASSLDRGSYNEQFF.

V is TRBV28 and J is TRBJ1-4, with TRBD1 matching over 9 bases. CDR3 size: 14 residues. Trimming cost V 6 bases and J 5 bases; bases outside gene matches: 4. From germline, CDR1 is MDHEN and CDR2 SYDVKM. CDR3 sequence reads: CASSATGGNEKLFF. For the CDR3, the DNA is TGTGCCAGCAGCGCCACAGGGGGCAATGAAAAACTGTTTTTT.

CDR3 protein: CASSLLLRTSGGSTDTQYF. CDR3 nucleotides: TGTGCCAGCAGTTTATTGTTGAGGACTAGCGGGGGAAGCACAGATACGCAGTATTTT. The rearrangement joins TRBV28 to TRBJ2-3; 13 bases align to TRBD2. Germline V gene data show CDR1 as MDHEN and CDR2 as SYDVKM. V was clipped by 1 base and J by 0 bases; unmatched bases: 7. CDR3 size: 19 residues.

This clone was seen more than once but under ten times. The rearrangement uses TRBV2 and TRBJ1-1, with D possibly TRBD1 on 5 matching bases. This CDR3 contains 15 residues. Germline CDR1 SNHLY, CDR2 FYNNEI. Between the trimmed V and J ends, which lost 6 bases and 11 bases, there was a span of 25 bases. CDR3 DNA: TGTGCCAGCAGCGAAAGCCTGGGGACTTTCGGTACGGCTTTCTTT. Its protein is CASSESLGTFGTAFF. Filled out from reference TRBV2 and TRBJ1-1, the complete variable domain reads EPEVTQTPSHQVTQMGQEVILRCVPISNHLYFYWYRQILGQKVEFLVSFYNNEISEKSEIFDDQFSVERPDGSNFTLKIRSTKLEDSAMYFCASSESLGTFGTAFFGQGTRLTVV.

The chain couples TRBV3-1 (or the pseudogene TRBV3-2) to TRBJ1-6, with D possibly being TRBD1 (6 bases). The ends were cut back, 2 bases at V and 0 bases at J, with 8 bases in the middle. CDR3 size: 16 residues. The V gene's germline CDR1 is LGHDT and CDR2 YNNKEL (reference sequence). CDR3 nucleotide sequence: TGTGCCAGCAGCCAACAGGGGAGCTCCTATAATTCACCCCTCCACTTT. Encoded protein: CASSQQGSSYNSPLHF.

CDR3: CASSLGRLEGNTIYF. The CDR3 bases are TGCGCCAGCAGCTTGGGACGACTGGAAGGAAACACCATATATTTT. The chain is built from TRBV5-1 and TRBJ1-3; the D is unclear. CDR1 and CDR2 from the germline V gene are SGHRS and YFSETQ. There are 15 residues in the CDR3. Trimming pared 0 bases from V and 4 bases from J, leaving 11 bases between.

The chain carries TRBV2 and TRBJ1-5, with 10 positions matching TRBD1. The junction had 8 bases not matched to a gene; V was cut back by 7 bases and J by 2 bases. The CDR3 has 16 amino acids. In germline, CDR1 is SNHLY, CDR2 FYNNEI. This CDR3 is CASMRDRGPGNQPQHF. Written as DNA, the CDR3 is TGTGCCAGCATGAGGGACAGGGGCCCGGGCAATCAGCCCCAGCATTTT. Based on the CDR3 plus reference TRBV2 and TRBJ1-5, the full variable domain is EPEVTQTPSHQVTQMGQEVILRCVPISNHLYFYWYRQILGQKVEFLVSFYNNEISEKSEIFDDQFSVERPDGSNFTLKIRSTKLEDSAMYFCASMRDRGPGNQPQHFGDGTRLSIL.

This sequence joins TRBV18 and TRBJ2-5; tentative D call: TRBD2 (6 bases). The CDR3 extends over 13 amino acids. CDR1 and CDR2 (germline): KGHSH, LQKENI. Trimming cost V 4 bases and J 5 bases, with 11 bases left between them. For the CDR3, the DNA is TGTGCCAGCTCACTCTCGGGGAGGGAGACCCAGTACTTC. This codes for CASSLSGRETQYF. Full variable domain (outside the CDR3, taken from reference TRBV18 and TRBJ2-5): NAGVMQNPRHLVRRRGQEARLRCSPMKGHSHVYWYRQLPEEGLKFMVYLQKENIIDESGMPKERFSAEFPKEGPSILRIQQVVRGDSAAYFCASSLSGRETQYFGPGTRLLVL.